The sequence of this T cell receptor beta chain was determined in a study of cytomegalovirus exposure and HLA in healthy donors. Overall study: A prior analysis found roughly 100 million unique TCR beta sequences from 150 million to 200 million T cells. Study conclusions and caveats: Investigators reported 150 to 200 TCR beta chains as tied to cytomegalovirus. A later analysis reportedly found that, within productive TCRs, an Asian-associated ancestry cluster had fewer N-insertions than the mean observed across the roughly 610 donors.

The CDR3 consists of 11 residues. In germline, CDR1 is SEHNR, CDR2 FQNEAQ (reference sequence). The V and J ends lost 2 bases and 7 bases respectively, with 6 bases between them. Researchers ran the PCR with 60 Vbeta and 13 Jbeta primers. Data came from immunoSEQ multiplex PCR; TCRdb stores just in-frame clones and leaves some out. The sample yields roughly 140,000 clones, roughly 75% seen once. Turning to this clone: Its antigen is not known.

Each donor's status was that of a healthy bone marrow donor. The receptor was isolated from a man between 25 and 39 years old in good health and CMV-seronegative. The V gene is TRBV7-9, the J gene TRBJ2-7; D not resolved. Sequencing was carried out using PBMCs. The CDR3 here is CASSLSEEQYF. The CDR3 DNA sequence: TGTGCCAGCAGCTTAAGTGAGGAGCAGTACTTC.